This entry lists 28 T cell receptor beta chains sequenced from one sample in a study of T cell responses to AZD1222 COVID-19 vaccine. Produced via immunoSEQ multiplex PCR; TCRdb's table is partial and in-frame only. Seen here are some 110,000 clones, about 93% observed once, and the top ten hold 4.5% to 5%. Specimen: peripheral blood, collected on day 0 of AZD1222 vaccination. Receptor source: an adult in good health.

The CDR3 nucleotides are TGTGCCAGCAGCGTTAGTAGCGCGGGCACAGATACGCAGTATTTT. This sequence encodes CASSVSSAGTDTQYF. This chain joins TRBV9 and TRBJ2-3, with D possibly matching TRBD2 (5 bases). Trimming took off 2 bases at V and 1 base at J, with 11 bases between the two ends. The CDR3 is 15 amino acids. The V gene's germline CDR1 is SGDLS and CDR2 YYNGEE. The full variable domain, in which reference TRBV9 and TRBJ2-3 provide the parts outside the CDR3, is DSGVTQTPKHLITATGQRVTLRCSPRSGDLSVYWYQQSLDQGLQFLIQYYNGEERAKGNILERFSAQQFPDLHSELNLSSLELGDSALYFCASSVSSAGTDTQYFGPGTRLTVL.

The rearrangement uses TRBV19 and TRBJ2-5, with 12 bases that match TRBD1. Unmatched junction bases numbered 10, after V lost 3 bases and J lost 5 bases. Germline loops: CDR1 LNHDA, CDR2 SQIVND (reference sequence). The CDR3 has 17 residues. The DNA of the CDR3 is TGTGCCAGTAGTATCGGTACGGGACAGGGGGCCGGGGAGACCCAGTACTTC. Protein: CASSIGTGQGAGETQYF.

J is TRBJ2-7 and V is TRBV11-1, with 7 nucleotides matching TRBD1. V shed 5 bases, J shed 7 bases, and the junction held 8 bases outside the gene matches. CDR3 length equals 13 residues. Germline V lookup: CDR1 SGHAT, CDR2 FQDESV (reference sequence). CDR3 DNA sequence: TGTGCCAGCAGCCCAAGGGACAGAAGAGAGCAGTACTTC. It translates to CASSPRDRREQYF. Complete variable domain (other parts from reference TRBV11-1 and TRBJ2-7): EAEVAQSPRYKITEKSQAVAFWCDPISGHATLYWYRQILGQGPELLVQFQDESVVDDSQLPKDRFSAERLKGVDSTLKIQPAELGDSAMYLCASSPRDRREQYFGPGTRLTVT.

The rearrangement joins TRBV14 to TRBJ2-7, with 7 bases lining up with TRBD1. The V gene's germline CDR1 is SGHDN and CDR2 FVKESK. V shed 4 bases and J 6 bases; nucleotides not matched to a gene: 9. The CDR3 consists of 14 residues. CDR3: CASSPYVPGGEQYF. DNA for the CDR3: TGTGCCAGCAGCCCCTATGTCCCAGGGGGCGAGCAGTACTTC.

The genes are TRBV27 and TRBJ2-7; a possible D gene is TRBD2 (7 bases). The CDR3 has 13 amino acids. Germline CDR1 reads MNHEY; CDR2 reads SMNVEV (reference sequence). The CDR3 here is CASWGGANYEQYF. In DNA form, the CDR3 reads TGTGCGAGTTGGGGGGGCGCGAACTACGAGCAGTACTTC.

The chain couples TRBV19 to TRBJ1-1, with 7 bases fitting TRBD1. The ends lost 7 bases at V and 3 bases at J; junction bases unmatched: 8. Germline assignment: CDR1 LNHDA and CDR2 SQIVND (reference sequence). The CDR3 runs to 14 residues. The CDR3 sequence is CASTIRRGHTEAFF. The CDR3 region has the DNA TGTGCCAGTACGATACGGAGGGGGCACACTGAAGCTTTCTTT.

This chain joins TRBV7-8 and TRBJ1-1; 8 bases are shared with TRBD1. The V gene end was trimmed by 5 bases and the J gene end by 4 bases; junction bases not matched to a gene: 12. This CDR3 region has 16 residues. Looked up from germline, CDR1 is SGHVS and CDR2 is FQNEAQ. Here the CDR3 DNA reads TGTGCCAGCAGCCCTCCCGGGACAGGCCCCAGCACTGAAGCTTTCTTT. This translates into CASSPPGTGPSTEAFF.

The chain uses TRBV13 and TRBJ2-7; no definite D call. V lost 5 bases, J lost 6 bases, and 14 bases lay in between. This CDR3 comprises 13 residues. Germline V gene sequence: CDR1 PRHDT, CDR2 FYEKMQ (reference sequence). CDR3 nucleotide sequence: TGTGCCAGCAGCGTCGGTGCTCCGAGCGAGCAGTACTTC. As protein: CASSVGAPSEQYF.

This clone was detected a few times. The genes are TRBV6-4 and TRBJ2-2; D remains ambiguous. Germline CDR1 and CDR2: MRHNA and SNTAGT. The CDR3 covers 13 residues. With 5 bases removed from V and 0 bases from J, the gap between germline ends came to 4 bases. The CDR3 coding sequence is TGTGCCAGCAGTAGCGCGAACACCGGGGAGCTGTTTTTT. Translation gives CASSSANTGELFF.

This clone was picked up a small number of times. The rearrangement joins TRBV10-3 to TRBJ2-5, with TRBD1 matching 7 bases. CDR1 and CDR2 from the germline V gene are ENHRY and SYGVKD. V lost 7 bases, J lost 4 bases, and 6 bases stayed unmatched. The CDR3 runs 13 residues. The CDR3 coding sequence is TGTGCCATCAAAGAGGGGGCAGGAGAGACCCAGTACTTC. Translating gives CAIKEGAGETQYF.

The J gene is TRBJ1-2, the V gene TRBV9; no clear D gene. Germline assignment: CDR1 SGDLS and CDR2 YYNGEE. V shed 3 bases and J shed 10 bases, with 16 bases lying between them. This CDR3 contains 13 residues. CDR3 sequence (DNA): TGTGCCAGCAGCGCAGAGGTGGCCTCTCTCTACACCTTC. The encoded protein is CASSAEVASLYTF.

The chain joins TRBV7-8 to TRBJ1-1, with D perhaps matching TRBD1 (6 bases). CDR3 length equals 15 residues. V was pared by 0 bases and J by 8 bases, with 16 bases between. Germline CDR1 and CDR2: SGHVS and FQNEAQ. The CDR3 bases are TGTGCCAGCAGCTTAGCGGGCCAGGGGTTTAGGGAAGCTTTCTTT. It codes for CASSLAGQGFREAFF.

The chain uses TRBV18 and TRBJ2-7, with D uncertain. Germline V gene sequence: CDR1 KGHSH, CDR2 LQKENI. The V end lost 1 base, the J end lost 6 bases, and 7 bases lay between the germline ends. The CDR3 sequence is 12 residues long. In DNA, the CDR3 is TGTGCCAGCTCACCACAGGGTCCCGAGCAGTACTTC. This sequence encodes CASSPQGPEQYF.

The gene calls are TRBV7-8 and TRBJ2-7; 7 nucleotides agree with TRBD1. The CDR3 is 15 residues long. V was clipped by 5 bases and J by 2 bases; unmatched bases: 9. CDR1 SGHVS and CDR2 FQNEAQ come from the germline V gene. The CDR3 sequence: CASSPRSTGPYEQYF. CDR3 sequence (DNA): TGTGCCAGCAGCCCCCGATCGACAGGGCCCTACGAGCAGTACTTC.

The chain couples TRBV4-3 to TRBJ1-5; D call uncertain. V gave up 1 base and J gave up 4 bases, with 11 bases separating them. The germline CDR1 and CDR2 sequences are LGHNA and YSLEER. This CDR3 is built from 15 residues. CDR3 coding DNA: TGCGCCAGCAGCCAAGCGTGGAGGCAGAATCAGCCCCAGCATTTT. Translation: CASSQAWRQNQPQHF.

V gene TRBV5-4 combines with J gene TRBJ2-3; 10 bases are a match to TRBD2. CDR1 is SGHNT and CDR2 is YYREEE in the germline V gene (reference sequence). V lost 4 bases to trimming and J lost 2 bases; unmatched junction nucleotides: 4. The CDR3 covers 15 residues. This chain's CDR3 is CASSPGTSDTDTQYF. The CDR3 DNA follows: TGTGCCAGCAGCCCCGGGACTAGCGACACAGATACGCAGTATTTT.

This sequence joins TRBV7-2 and TRBJ2-5; 10 bases fit TRBD1. After removal of 2 bases from V and 3 bases from J, the junction contained 3 bases not matched to a gene. The CDR3 runs 15 residues. Germline-derived CDR1 and CDR2 are SGHTA and FQGNSA. This chain's CDR3 is CASSLRGTGEETQYF. The DNA of the CDR3 is TGTGCCAGCAGCTTAAGGGGGACAGGGGAAGAGACCCAGTACTTC.

J is TRBJ2-1 and V is TRBV3-1 (or the pseudogene TRBV3-2); D may correspond to TRBD1 or TRBD2 (5 bases each). Germline loops: CDR1 LGHDT, CDR2 YNNKEL (reference sequence). The CDR3 runs 16 residues. Trimming stripped 0 bases from V and 0 bases from J, with 9 bases between. The CDR3 DNA follows: TGTGCCAGCAGCCAAGACGGGGCCTACTCCTACAATGAGCAGTTCTTC. Translated: CASSQDGAYSYNEQFF.

This chain joins TRBV15 and TRBJ2-7; D uncertain. CDR1 and CDR2 from the germline V gene are LNHNV and YYDKDF (reference sequence). V shed 1 base and J shed 3 bases, with 16 bases lying between them. There are 16 residues in the CDR3. The DNA of the CDR3 is TGTGCCACCAGCAGAGCCTTACCGCCGGGTAACTACGAGCAGTACTTC. Its translation is CATSRALPPGNYEQYF.

This sequence joins TRBV27 and TRBJ1-4, with 7 bases fitting TRBD1. The CDR3 runs to 14 residues. CDR1 MNHEY and CDR2 SMNVEV come from the germline V gene (reference sequence). Trimming removed 4 bases from V and 7 bases from J; junction bases left unmatched: 6. CDR3 coding DNA: TGTGCCAGCAGTTGGAGGGGGCCGAGTGAAAAACTGTTTTTT. Protein: CASSWRGPSEKLFF.

V is TRBV6-2 or TRBV6-3 and J is TRBJ2-7; possible D gene TRBD2, 6 bases. Germline CDR1 MNHEY, CDR2 SVGEGT. The CDR3 consists of 15 residues. The ends were cut back, 2 bases at V and 2 bases at J, with 13 bases in the middle. CDR3 sequence reads: CASSYAGRTTYEQYF. Here the CDR3 DNA reads TGTGCCAGCAGTTACGCCGGCAGGACTACCTACGAGCAGTACTTC.

V gene TRBV5-5 combines with J gene TRBJ2-5; the D is unclear. CDR1 SGHKS and CDR2 YYEKEE come from the germline V gene (reference sequence). The V end was cut by 1 base, the J end by 5 bases, with 9 bases between. The CDR3 loop spans 13 amino acids. The CDR3 DNA reads TGTGCCAGCAGCTTGTGGGCCGGGGAGACCCAGTACTTC. Translating it yields CASSLWAGETQYF.

The rearrangement joins TRBV10-3 to TRBJ2-1; D not resolved. The germline CDR1 and CDR2 sequences are ENHRY and SYGVKD. With 9 bases removed from V and 7 bases from J, the gap between germline ends came to 4 bases. This CDR3 is built from 9 residues. The CDR3 spells CAILNEQFF. CDR3 DNA: TGTGCCATTTTGAATGAGCAGTTCTTC.

The CDR3 loop is CASSQDIAGIYGYTF. CDR3 nucleotide sequence: TGTGCCAGCAGCCAAGATATAGCAGGGATCTATGGCTACACCTTC. The chain is built from TRBV14 and TRBJ1-2; possible D gene TRBD1, 5 bases. Germline CDR1 reads SGHDN; CDR2 reads FVKESK. With 0 bases removed from V and 4 bases from J, the gap between germline ends came to 12 bases. This CDR3 is built from 15 residues.

The rearrangement links TRBV5-4 to TRBJ2-5, with 8 bases aligning to TRBD2. The CDR3 spans 15 residues. V lost 0 bases and J lost 5; bases outside the gene matches: 6. Germline lookup yields CDR1 SGHNT and CDR2 YYREEE (reference sequence). CDR3 loop: CASSLAVAGRETQYF. Here the CDR3 DNA reads TGTGCCAGCAGCTTGGCAGTAGCGGGACGGGAGACCCAGTACTTC.

The J gene is TRBJ2-7, the V gene TRBV6-5; 10 nucleotides agree with TRBD2. Per the germline V gene, CDR1 is MNHEY and CDR2 is SVGAGI. This CDR3 is 15 amino acids long. The V and J ends lost 4 bases and 0 bases, in that order; junction bases with no gene match: 3. CDR3 DNA sequence: TGTGCCAGCAGTTTAGCGGGAGGCCTCTCCTACGAGCAGTACTTC. This sequence encodes CASSLAGGLSYEQYF.

In its sample, this clone was seen once. V usage is TRBV11-2 and J usage is TRBJ1-2; D is undetermined. Germline V gene data show CDR1 as SGHAT and CDR2 as FQNNGV. CDR3 size: 16 residues. Trimming shortened V by 3 bases and J by 0 bases, and 14 bases separated the two germline ends. In nucleotides, the CDR3 is TGTGCCAGCAGCTTTGGCGGGTTCTCGGCTAACTATGGCTACACCTTC. Its protein product is CASSFGGFSANYGYTF.

The V call is TRBV18, the J call TRBJ1-2, with TRBD1 matching over 12 bases. CDR1 is KGHSH, CDR2 LQKENI, per germline. V shed 5 bases, J shed 8 bases, and the junction held 15 bases outside the gene matches. The CDR3 is 17 residues long. The CDR3 DNA reads TGTGCCAGCTCAACGTCGCTTCTGGGACAGGGGGCGCGGGGCTACACCTTC. Translation: CASSTSLLGQGARGYTF.